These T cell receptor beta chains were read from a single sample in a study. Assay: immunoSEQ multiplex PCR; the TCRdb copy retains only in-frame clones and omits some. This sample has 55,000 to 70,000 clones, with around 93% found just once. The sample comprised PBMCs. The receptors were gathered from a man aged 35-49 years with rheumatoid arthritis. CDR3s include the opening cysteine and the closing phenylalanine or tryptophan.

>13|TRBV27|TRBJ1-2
CASSLLGAEGYTF
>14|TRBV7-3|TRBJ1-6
CASSLGTANSPLHF
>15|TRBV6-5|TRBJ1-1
CASSYSNGANTEAFF
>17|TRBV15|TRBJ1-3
CATSRVTGGRSGNTIYF
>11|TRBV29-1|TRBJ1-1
CSVVTNTEAFF
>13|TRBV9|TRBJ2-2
CATGQENTGELFF
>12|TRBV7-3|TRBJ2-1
CASSLTSREQFF
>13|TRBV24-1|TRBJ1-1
CATRAGGSTEAFF
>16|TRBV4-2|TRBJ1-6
CASSPTDRSGDSPLHF
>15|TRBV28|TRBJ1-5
CASNRASREGQPQHF
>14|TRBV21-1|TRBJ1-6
CASSRGTLNSPLHF
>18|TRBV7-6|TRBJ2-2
CASSPLTGGISNTGELFF
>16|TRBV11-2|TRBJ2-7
CASSLGSGGLTYEQYF
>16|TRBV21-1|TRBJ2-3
CASSKVKGARTDTQYF
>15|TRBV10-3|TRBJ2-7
CAIRATSGSSYEQYF
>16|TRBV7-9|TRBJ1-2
CASSSDWGQGRNGYTF
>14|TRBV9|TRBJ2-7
CASSAGTDTYEQYF